This entry lists 9 T cell receptor beta chains sequenced from one sample in a study of cytomegalovirus exposure and HLA in healthy donors. Primers included in the PCR were 60 Vbeta and 13 Jbeta primers. Clones were sequenced by immunoSEQ multiplex PCR, and TCRdb holds only the in-frame ones, with some missing. The top ten clones hold 2.9% of a sample with around 130,000 clones, about 73% of them seen once. Sequencing used PBMCs. These receptors originate from a human donor in good health.

CDR3 nucleotides: TGTGCCAGCAGTCCCGACAGGGAAGGCTACGAGCAGTACTTC. It specifies CASSPDREGYEQYF. This chain joins TRBV28 and TRBJ2-7; 7 bases are a match to TRBD1. CDR3 length: 14 residues. Germline assignment: CDR1 MDHEN and CDR2 SYDVKM. With 5 bases clipped from V and 3 bases from J, the junction kept 7 bases outside the gene matches. The variable domain in full, completed from reference TRBV28 and TRBJ2-7, reads DVKVTQSSRYLVKRTGEKVFLECVQDMDHENMFWYRQDPGLGLRLIYFSYDVKMKEKGDIPEGYSVSREKKERFSLILESASTNQTSMYLCASSPDREGYEQYFGPGTRLTVT.

V usage is TRBV5-1 and J usage is TRBJ1-2; the D gene is possibly TRBD1 (6 bases). Trimming left V 4 bases short and J 1 base short, with 14 bases between. Germline CDR1 SGHRS, CDR2 YFSETQ. The CDR3 extends over 15 amino acids. CDR3 in amino acids: CASSESGTNNYGYTF. The CDR3 DNA sequence: TGCGCCAGCAGCGAATCCGGGACAAATAACTATGGCTACACCTTC.

The chain couples TRBV14 to TRBJ1-2; 7 nucleotides match TRBD1. Germline trimming cut 2 bases from V and 8 bases from J; bases unmatched to any gene: 8. Looked up from germline, CDR1 is SGHDN and CDR2 is FVKESK. The CDR3 totals 14 residues. The CDR3 nucleotides are TGTGCCAGCAGCCAAATCCTAGGGGGCCGCGGCTACACCTTC. Protein sequence: CASSQILGGRGYTF.

The rearrangement uses TRBV27 and TRBJ2-5, with a weak D call TRBD1 (6 bases). The CDR3 has 15 amino acids. Trimming left V 3 bases short and J 1 base short, with 12 bases between. Germline CDR1 reads MNHEY; CDR2 reads SMNVEV (reference sequence). This CDR3 is CASSFSDRLQETQYF. CDR3 nucleotides: TGTGCCAGCAGTTTCTCGGACAGACTCCAAGAGACCCAGTACTTC.

This chain links TRBV19 with TRBJ2-2; the D gene is possibly TRBD2 (6 bases). V lost 1 base, J lost 6 bases, and 12 bases lay in between. Germline V gene lookup returns CDR1 LNHDA and CDR2 SQIVND (reference sequence). The CDR3 is 15 amino acids. CDR3 DNA sequence: TGTGCCAGTAGTATAGGGCCGACGGGGGCCGGGGAGCTGTTTTTT. Its protein product is CASSIGPTGAGELFF.

V gene TRBV4-1 combines with J gene TRBJ2-7; 7 nucleotides match TRBD2. The CDR3 spans 16 residues. After removal of 1 base from V and 0 bases from J, the junction contained 6 bases not matched to a gene. The V gene's germline CDR1 is MGHRA and CDR2 YSYEKL. The CDR3 reads CASSQGPGGSSYEQYF. CDR3 DNA: TGCGCCAGCAGCCAAGGTCCGGGGGGAAGCTCCTACGAGCAGTACTTC.

The chain uses TRBV11-2 and TRBJ2-3, with D possibly being TRBD2 (6 bases). CDR1 and CDR2 from the germline V gene are SGHAT and FQNNGV. Trimming cost V 1 base and J 3 bases, with 14 bases left between them. The CDR3 covers 16 residues. The chain's CDR3 is CASSLGLATMTDTQYF. DNA of the CDR3: TGTGCCAGCAGCTTAGGGCTAGCGACAATGACAGATACGCAGTATTTT.

This chain uses TRBV7-4 with TRBJ2-7, with 11 bases matching TRBD2. This CDR3 comprises 15 residues. Unmatched junction bases numbered 1, after V lost 2 bases and J lost 1 base. CDR1 and CDR2 from the germline V gene are SGHVT and SQSDAQ. CDR3 in amino acids: CASSLRTSGSYEQYF. The CDR3 nucleotides read TGTGCCAGCAGCTTAAGGACTAGCGGGTCCTACGAGCAGTACTTC.

The CDR3 region has the DNA TGTGCCTGGAGTCGGGGAGAGGAGGACTATGGCTACACCTTC. Protein sequence: CAWSRGEEDYGYTF. This chain joins TRBV30 and TRBJ1-2; no reliable D call. The germline V gene has CDR1 GTSNPN and CDR2 SVGIG (reference sequence). This CDR3 is built from 14 residues. The ends were cut back, 2 bases at V and 3 bases at J, with 13 bases in the middle.